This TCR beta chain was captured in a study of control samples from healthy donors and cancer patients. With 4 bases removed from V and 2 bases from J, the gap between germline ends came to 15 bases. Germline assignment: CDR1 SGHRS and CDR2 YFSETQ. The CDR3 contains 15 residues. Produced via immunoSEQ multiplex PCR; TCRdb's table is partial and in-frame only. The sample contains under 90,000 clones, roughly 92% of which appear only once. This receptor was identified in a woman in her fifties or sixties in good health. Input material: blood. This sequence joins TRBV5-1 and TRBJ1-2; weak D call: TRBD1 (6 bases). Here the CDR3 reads CASSTPGAENYGYTF. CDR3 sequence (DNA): TGCGCCAGCAGCACCCCGGGGGCCGAGAACTATGGCTACACCTTC.